The 26 T cell receptor beta chains presented below share a single source sample, sequenced in a study of T cells after yellow fever vaccination. TCRdb analysed the 5' RACE reads with MiXCR anew, one entry per CDR3 protein. The repertoire holds a few hundred thousand distinct CDR3 sequences, about 9.5% seen once, with about 20% in the top ten. The sample was PBMCs, taken on the day of the first yellow fever vaccination. The receptors here all came from a man aged 18 to 30 who received the YFV17D yellow fever vaccine.

This chain links TRBV20-1 with TRBJ2-7, with unresolved D. The germline gives CDR1 DFQATT, CDR2 SNEGSKA (reference sequence). This CDR3 spans 11 amino acids. The V end was cut by 6 bases, the J end by 0 bases, with 6 bases between. The CDR3 here is CSAQSSYEQYF. DNA of the CDR3: TGCAGTGCCCAGAGCTCCTACGAGCAGTACTTC.

This clonotype was observed many times. The rearrangement uses TRBV5-1 and TRBJ2-3; 11 nucleotides align to TRBD1. The CDR3 runs to 15 residues. Germline V gene sequence: CDR1 SGHRS, CDR2 YFSETQ. Trimming at V came to 4 bases and at J to 3 bases, leaving 4 bases not matched to a gene. CDR3: CASSPGTGGTDTQYF. The CDR3 nucleotides read TGCGCCAGCAGCCCCGGGACAGGGGGGACAGATACGCAGTATTTT.

This clonotype was seen only a few times. The chain joins TRBV5-1 to TRBJ2-1, with D perhaps being TRBD1 or TRBD2 (5 bases each). Germline V gene sequence: CDR1 SGHRS, CDR2 YFSETQ. Trimming removed 3 bases from V and 4 bases from J, with 20 bases in between. The CDR3 sequence is 17 residues long. The CDR3 loop reads CASSSSGTVVAYNEQFF. The CDR3, as DNA: TGCGCCAGCAGCTCCTCCGGGACGGTGGTCGCGTACAATGAGCAGTTCTTC.

About this clonotype: A much larger clone is a single base away; this may be a read error. This sequence joins TRBV6-1 and TRBJ1-6; tentatively, D is TRBD1 (6 bases). Germline CDR1 and CDR2: MNHNS and SASEGT. The CDR3 loop spans 15 amino acids. The CDR3 coding sequence is TGTGCCAGCACTGGAGAGGGGGACGGGGGTAGAGCCCTCTACTTT. Translated: CASTGEGDGGRALYF.

This clonotype appeared a few times. CDR3 bases: TGTGCCAGCAGCTTACAGGGGAGATATGGCTACACCTTC. It is translated as CASSLQGRYGYTF. This chain joins TRBV7-2 and TRBJ1-2; the D gene is possibly TRBD1 (6 bases). In germline, CDR1 is SGHTA, CDR2 FQGNSA. The CDR3 sequence is 13 residues long. The V end lost 2 bases, the J end lost 5 bases, and 9 bases lay between the germline ends. Full variable domain (rest looked up from reference TRBV7-2 and TRBJ1-2): GAGVSQSPSNKVTEKGKDVELRCDPISGHTALYWYRQSLGQGLEFLIYFQGNSAPDKSGLPSDRFSAERTGGSVSTLTIQRTQQEDSAVYLCASSLQGRYGYTFGSGTRLTVV.

V is TRBV29-1 and J is TRBJ1-4; possibly TRBD1 for D (5 bases). Germline CDR1 reads SQVTM; CDR2 reads ANQGSEA. The CDR3 totals 12 residues. V lost 7 bases, J lost 6 bases, and 12 bases lay in between. The CDR3 loop is CSAGREDEKLFF. The CDR3 DNA sequence: TGCAGCGCAGGGAGAGAGGATGAAAAACTGTTTTTT.

This clonotype was seen repeatedly, ten times or more. The chain recombines TRBV12-3 or TRBV12-4 with TRBJ1-1, with D maybe TRBD1 (6 bases). Trimming stripped 7 bases from V and 10 bases from J, with 16 bases between. The CDR3 spans 12 residues. CDR3 sequence: CASITGNRAAFF. The CDR3 DNA sequence: TGTGCCAGCATTACGGGGAACAGGGCAGCTTTCTTT.

This clonotype was counted between two and nine times. The chain combines TRBV6-4 with TRBJ2-5, with a weak D call TRBD2 (7 bases). Germline assignment: CDR1 MRHNA and CDR2 SNTAGT. V was trimmed by 2 bases and J by 0 bases, leaving 13 bases between them. The CDR3 covers 16 residues. CDR3 sequence: CASSDPRGANQETQYF. The CDR3 nucleotides are TGTGCCAGCAGTGACCCTCGGGGGGCTAACCAAGAGACCCAGTACTTC.

Turning to this clonotype: Germline is not matched at one junction end, which may reflect a read error. This sequence joins TRBV11-1 and TRBJ2-2, with 8 bases aligning to TRBD1. CDR1 and CDR2 (germline): SGHAT, FQDESV (reference sequence). The CDR3 covers 15 residues. DNA for the CDR3: TGTCCCAGCAGCACCCAGACAGGGGTTGGCGGGGAGCTGTTTTTT. Translation gives CPSSTQTGVGGELFF.

V and J are TRBV10-1 and TRBJ1-2; TRBD1 agrees at 7 bases. CDR3 length: 16 amino acids. Germline CDR1 reads WNHNN; CDR2 reads SYGVQD (reference sequence). Trimming took 0 bases from V and 6 from J; bases not matched to a gene: 10. CDR3 coding DNA: TGCGCCAGCAGTGAGTCGAACAGGGGAGGGTATGATGGCTACACCTTC. This encodes CASSESNRGGYDGYTF.

This clonotype was seen more than once but under ten times. The rearrangement links TRBV5-1 to TRBJ2-3; 11 bases agree with TRBD2. From germline, CDR1 is SGHRS and CDR2 YFSETQ. This CDR3 contains 17 residues. Unmatched junction bases numbered 8, after V lost 2 bases and J lost 3 bases. The CDR3 spells CASSFSSGGPWTDTQYF. CDR3 sequence (DNA): TGCGCCAGCAGCTTTTCTAGCGGGGGGCCCTGGACAGATACGCAGTATTTT.

The chain joins TRBV11-2 to TRBJ1-6; D gene unclear. Trimming pared 4 bases from V and 7 bases from J, leaving 14 bases between. The CDR3 covers 15 residues. Germline CDR1 SGHAT, CDR2 FQNNGV. DNA of the CDR3: TGTGCCAGCAGCTCACCTGGAGCTGGAAATTCACCCCTCCACTTT. This gives the protein CASSSPGAGNSPLHF.

The rearrangement uses TRBV4-1 and TRBJ2-7, with D perhaps matching TRBD2 (6 bases). The CDR3 is 16 amino acids. Trimming took off 0 bases at V and 3 bases at J, with 15 bases between the two ends. The germline V gene has CDR1 MGHRA and CDR2 YSYEKL. The CDR3 sequence: CASSQEEGSNNYEQYF. The DNA of the CDR3 is TGCGCCAGCAGCCAAGAGGAGGGAAGTAATAACTACGAGCAGTACTTC.

V gene TRBV10-3 combines with J gene TRBJ2-7; the D is unclear. The CDR3 is 14 amino acids. In germline, CDR1 is ENHRY, CDR2 SYGVKD. Deletions cut 0 bases from V and 3 bases from J, with 9 bases between. In nucleotides, the CDR3 is TGTGCCATCAGTGAGTCCCAGATCCGCTACGAGCAGTACTTC. This sequence encodes CAISESQIRYEQYF.

This clonotype was observed a handful of times. This chain connects TRBV28 to TRBJ1-5; D unresolved. Trimming pared 8 bases from V and 4 bases from J, leaving 12 bases between. Looked up from germline, CDR1 is MDHEN and CDR2 is SYDVKM. The CDR3 runs to 13 residues. DNA of the CDR3: TGTGCCAGCGTTTCGGCACAAAATCAGCCCCAGCATTTT. It is translated as CASVSAQNQPQHF.

This clonotype was counted between two and nine times. The chain has TRBV7-9 and TRBJ2-2, with TRBD1 identical over 9 bases. Trimming cost V 5 bases and J 1 base; bases outside gene matches: 5. The CDR3 extends over 16 amino acids. Per the germline V gene, CDR1 is SEHNR and CDR2 is FQNEAQ (reference sequence). CDR3: CASSIRQGENTGELFF. CDR3 DNA: TGTGCCAGCAGCATACGACAGGGGGAGAACACCGGGGAGCTGTTTTTT.

Only a few counts were recorded for this clonotype. The J gene is TRBJ2-5, the V gene TRBV9; no clear D. The CDR3 contains 14 residues. Germline-derived CDR1 and CDR2 are SGDLS and YYNGEE. V shed 0 bases and J shed 5 bases, with 11 bases lying between them. CDR3 coding DNA: TGTGCCAGCAGCGTAGAACAAAGCCGGGAGACCCAGTACTTC. Translation gives CASSVEQSRETQYF.

The chain links TRBV4-3 to TRBJ2-3; D not certain. The length of the CDR3 is 13 residues. CDR1 and CDR2 (germline): LGHNA, YSLEER. V dropped 1 base and J dropped 3 bases, with 5 bases sitting between them. In nucleotides, the CDR3 is TGCGCCAGCAGCCAAGTAGGGACAGATACGCAGTATTTT. Its translation: CASSQVGTDTQYF.

A few counts support this clonotype. This rearrangement joins TRBV5-1 to TRBJ2-5; D remains ambiguous. Trimming stripped 1 base from V and 1 base from J, with 8 bases between. Looked up from germline, CDR1 is SGHRS and CDR2 is YFSETQ. The CDR3 is made up of 14 amino acids. The CDR3 protein is CASSLMTPQETQYF. CDR3 coding DNA: TGCGCCAGCAGCTTGATGACTCCCCAAGAGACCCAGTACTTC.

This chain links TRBV21-1 with TRBJ2-5; the listed D gene, TRBD2, was not tested against the DNA. TRBV21-1 is noted as a pseudogene. The CDR3 length is 11 residues. The CDR3: CASSKALEGYF. CDR3 DNA: TGTGCCAGCAGCAAAGCGCTTGAGGGGTACTTC.

The J gene is TRBJ1-2, the V gene TRBV11-2; TRBD1 is a possible D gene (5 bases). Trimming took 2 bases from V and 4 from J, leaving 11 bases between them. Germline values: CDR1 SGHAT, CDR2 FQNNGV. The CDR3 is 14 amino acids. The CDR3 loop reads CASSLRGRAYGYTF. The DNA of the CDR3 is TGTGCCAGCAGCTTACGCGGCAGGGCCTATGGCTACACCTTC.

The chain has TRBV4-1 and TRBJ2-2, with 9 bases identical to TRBD2. CDR1 and CDR2 (germline): MGHRA, YSYEKL. The CDR3 totals 18 residues. V shed 0 bases and J 8 bases; nucleotides not matched to a gene: 13. The CDR3 DNA reads as TGCGCCAGCAGCCAAGAGCCCCTATCGCGGGGGGGCCAGGGGGAGCTGTTTTTT. Amino acid sequence: CASSQEPLSRGGQGELFF.

The V call is TRBV9, the J call TRBJ1-1; D not certain. CDR3 length: 16 residues. Trimming shortened V by 0 bases and J by 1 base, and 13 bases separated the two germline ends. Germline CDR1 SGDLS, CDR2 YYNGEE. CDR3 bases: TGTGCCAGCAGCGTAGCGGAGGGCCTTCAGAACACTGAAGCTTTCTTT. Residues: CASSVAEGLQNTEAFF. The whole variable domain, remainder taken from reference TRBV9 and TRBJ1-1, is DSGVTQTPKHLITATGQRVTLRCSPRSGDLSVYWYQQSLDQGLQFLIQYYNGEERAKGNILERFSAQQFPDLHSELNLSSLELGDSALYFCASSVAEGLQNTEAFFGQGTRLTVV.

This chain connects TRBV5-6 to TRBJ1-6; D unresolved. Germline-derived CDR1 and CDR2 are SGHDT and YYEEEE. V lost 0 bases and J 1 base, leaving 14 bases between the germline ends. This CDR3 is built from 18 residues. The CDR3 loop reads CASSLAPTGISYNSPLHF. DNA for the CDR3: TGTGCCAGCAGCTTGGCCCCGACGGGAATATCCTATAATTCACCCCTCCACTTT.

The chain has TRBV3-1 and TRBJ2-4, with TRBD1 matching over 12 bases. The CDR3 extends over 18 amino acids. Germline CDR1 and CDR2: LGHDT and YNNKEL (reference sequence). V shed 7 bases, J shed 5 bases, and the junction held 15 bases outside the gene matches. The CDR3 DNA follows: TGTGCCAGCACCGTTCGGCCGGGACAGGGGGCGGCAGAAAACATTCAGTACTTC. It yields the protein CASTVRPGQGAAENIQYF.

Only a few counts were recorded for this clonotype. The chain links TRBV24-1 to TRBJ2-3; TRBD1 matches 10 bases. Germline assignment: CDR1 KGHDR and CDR2 SFDVKD. Trimming cost V 7 bases and J 2 bases; bases outside gene matches: 11. The CDR3 has 17 residues. The CDR3 region is CATSSYPGQGYTDTQYF. The CDR3 DNA follows: TGTGCCACCAGCTCATACCCGGGACAGGGGTACACAGATACGCAGTATTTT.